This TCR beta chain was observed in a study of CD8+ T cells in alopecia areata. The germline V gene encodes CDR1 SNHLY and CDR2 FYNNEI. The CDR3 totals 15 residues. The V gene lost 6 bases and the J gene lost 1 base, with 16 bases spanning the gap. The sample's treatment: oral pan-JAK inhibitor, 5-10 mg twice daily. cDNA serving as the sequencing template came from extracted, reverse transcribed RNA. The table came from immunoSEQ multiplex PCR; TCRdb's copy has only in-frame clones and leaves some out. The table records roughly 200,000 clones, 35% to 40% of them present only once. The origin of this receptor is a human donor with alopecia areata. This sample comprised CD4+ T cells sorted from blood, obtained between weeks 30 and 35, from a patient treated with tofacitinib. The V call is TRBV2, the J call TRBJ2-7; unclear D gene. Here the CDR3 DNA reads TGTGCCAGCAGCCTCGGTTTACCCCGGTCCTACGAGCAGTACTTC. Amino acids: CASSLGLPRSYEQYF.